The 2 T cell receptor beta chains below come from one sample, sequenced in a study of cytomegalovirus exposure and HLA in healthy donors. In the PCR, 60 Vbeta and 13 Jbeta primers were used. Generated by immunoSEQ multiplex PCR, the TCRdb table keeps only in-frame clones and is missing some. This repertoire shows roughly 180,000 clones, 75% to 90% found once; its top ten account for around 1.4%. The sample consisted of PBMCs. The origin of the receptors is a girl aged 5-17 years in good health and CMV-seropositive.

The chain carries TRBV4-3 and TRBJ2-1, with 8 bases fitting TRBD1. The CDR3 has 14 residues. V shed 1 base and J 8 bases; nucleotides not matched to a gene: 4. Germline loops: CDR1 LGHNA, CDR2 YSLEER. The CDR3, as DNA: TGCGCCAGCAGCCAAGCGCAGGGGGCCTATGAGCAGTTCTTC. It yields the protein CASSQAQGAYEQFF.

The CDR3 region has the DNA TGCGCCAGCAGCTTTCTACAGGGGGGATTTGGGGAGACCCAGTACTTC. Translating gives CASSFLQGGFGETQYF. The J gene is TRBJ2-5, the V gene TRBV5-1; 8 nucleotides match TRBD1. The V gene end was trimmed by 2 bases and the J gene end by 5 bases; junction bases not matched to a gene: 11. Germline CDR1 is SGHRS and CDR2 is YFSETQ. The CDR3 is 16 amino acids.